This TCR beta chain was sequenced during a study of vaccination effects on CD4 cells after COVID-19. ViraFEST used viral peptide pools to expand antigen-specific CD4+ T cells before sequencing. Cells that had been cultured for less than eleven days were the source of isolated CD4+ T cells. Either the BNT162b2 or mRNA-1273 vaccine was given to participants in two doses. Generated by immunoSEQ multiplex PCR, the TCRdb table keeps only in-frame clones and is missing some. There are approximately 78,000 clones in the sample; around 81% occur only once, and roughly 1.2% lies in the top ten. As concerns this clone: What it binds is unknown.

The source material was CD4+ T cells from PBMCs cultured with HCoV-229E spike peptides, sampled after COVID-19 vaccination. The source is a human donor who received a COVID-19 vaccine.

CDR3 in amino acids: CASSSQALETQYF. The CDR3 DNA reads as TGTGCCAGCAGTTCACAGGCATTGGAGACCCAGTACTTC. The chain couples TRBV12-3 or TRBV12-4 to TRBJ2-5, with a possible D match to TRBD1 (5 bases). V lost 4 bases to trimming and J lost 5 bases, with 11 bases between them. This CDR3 has 13 residues.